The sequence of this TCR beta chain was determined in a study of blood T cells in healthy people across ages. Study in general: Capture by template switching was about one barcoded beta molecule per two T cells.

Donors were systemically healthy Caucasian individuals from Russia aged 6 to 90 years. Extraction yielded at least 6 micrograms of total RNA per sample. A second PCR, run for about 6 to 12 cycles, used a sample-barcoded 5' primer plus a J-beta primer mix. TCRdb used MiXCR to reprocess the 5' RACE reads, holding one entry per CDR3 protein. Here the sample spans approximately 1.5 million distinct CDR3 sequences, under 55% being singletons. The sequenced material came from blood. The sequence was collected from a young woman in good health.

CDR3 sequence: CASSYFMDTGGNGYTF. CDR3 DNA: TGTGCCAGCAGTTACTTCATGGACACGGGAGGAAATGGCTACACCTTC. The chain combines TRBV6-5 with TRBJ1-2; D is possibly TRBD1 (5 bases). Germline values: CDR1 MNHEY, CDR2 SVGAGI. V was cut by 1 base and J by 6 bases, with 18 bases left in between. The CDR3 extends over 16 amino acids.